The 8 T cell receptor beta chains in this list originate from one sample, sequenced in a study of T cells in Graves' hyperthyroidism and ophthalmopathy. Amplification targeted TCR beta CDR3 regions from RNA transcripts. In the first-round RT-PCR of the TCR CDR3, the HTBI primer set was used. TCRdb ran MiXCR on the multiplex PCR reads and lists one entry per CDR3 protein. The top ten clones hold 15% to 20% of a sample with fewer than 500,000 distinct CDR3 sequences, more than 12% of them seen once. Sample: blood. These receptors were taken from a woman aged 30 to 39 with Graves' ophthalmopathy.

This clonotype was observed a handful of times. This sequence may be a read error, since a much larger clone differs from it by one base. The CDR3 does not close with the conserved phenylalanine or tryptophan, likely indicating a read error. V usage is TRBV2 and J usage is TRBJ1-5; 7 nucleotides agree with TRBD1. CDR1 SNHLY and CDR2 FYNNEI come from the germline V gene. Trimming at V came to 10 bases and at J to 0 bases, leaving 9 bases not matched to a gene. This CDR3 is built from 15 residues. CDR3 loop: CATKRDRNSNQPQHS. The CDR3 nucleotides read TGTGCCACCAAAAGGGACAGAAATAGCAATCAGCCCCAGCATTCT.

This clonotype was found many times. The rearrangement uses TRBV20-1 and TRBJ2-5; TRBD1 is a possible D gene (5 bases). V shed 6 bases and J shed 2 bases, with 13 bases lying between them. The CDR3 consists of 13 residues. CDR1 is DFQATT and CDR2 is SNEGSKA in the germline V gene (reference sequence). The CDR3 reads CSAATDFQETQYF. CDR3 in DNA: TGCAGTGCCGCGACAGACTTTCAAGAGACCCAGTACTTC.

The chain carries TRBV7-9 and TRBJ1-2; D unclear. V dropped 2 bases and J dropped 2 bases, with 12 bases sitting between them. Looked up from germline, CDR1 is SEHNR and CDR2 is FQNEAQ (reference sequence). The CDR3 covers 15 residues. The CDR3 spells CASSLLSTSNYGYTF. The CDR3 bases are TGTGCCAGCAGCTTACTTTCTACCTCCAACTATGGCTACACCTTC.

This clonotype was observed many times. The genes are TRBV7-9 and TRBJ2-1, with 8 bases aligning to TRBD2. Trimming removed 3 bases from V and 4 bases from J; junction bases left unmatched: 2. The germline CDR1 and CDR2 sequences are SEHNR and FQNEAQ (reference sequence). This CDR3 region has 14 residues. CDR3 DNA: TGTGCCAGCAGCTTCGGGGGGGCATACAATGAGCAGTTCTTC. As protein: CASSFGGAYNEQFF.

This clonotype was seen repeatedly, ten times or more. The V call is TRBV18, the J call TRBJ1-6; D is uncertain. The CDR3 runs to 15 residues. V was clipped by 3 bases and J by 3 bases, with 9 bases between them. Germline CDR1 is KGHSH and CDR2 is LQKENI. The CDR3 here is CASSPLAVYNSPLHF. The CDR3 DNA reads as TGTGCCAGCTCACCGCTGGCAGTCTATAATTCACCCCTCCACTTT.

Written as DNA, the CDR3 is TGCAGCGCTGCCTGGTCGGGGCTAAGCAACAACATTCAGTACTTC. Translation gives CSAAWSGLSNNIQYF. The rearrangement links TRBV29-1 to TRBJ2-4; D might be TRBD1 or TRBD2, each matching 5 bases. In germline, CDR1 is SQVTM, CDR2 ANQGSEA. V was cut by 7 bases and J by 7 bases, with 23 bases left in between. The length of the CDR3 is 15 residues.

Notes on this clonotype: One junction end does not reproduce the germline sequence, and a read error may be involved. The chain is built from TRBV10-3 and TRBJ1-1; D remains unclear. CDR3 size: 14 residues. The germline gives CDR1 ENHRY, CDR2 SYGVKD. The CDR3, as DNA: TGTGCCACCAGTGGGGTAGGGAGGAGCGCTGAAGCTTTCTTT. Translated, it gives CATSGVGRSAEAFF.

This clonotype came up many times. This chain joins TRBV2 and TRBJ1-5; D gene unclear. The germline V gene encodes CDR1 SNHLY and CDR2 FYNNEI. V lost 0 bases and J lost 2, with 14 bases in between. The CDR3 extends over 17 amino acids. The CDR3 is CASSEAPAASGNQPQHF. The CDR3 DNA reads TGTGCCAGCAGTGAAGCGCCCGCTGCGAGTGGCAATCAGCCCCAGCATTTT. Full variable domain (outside the CDR3, taken from reference TRBV2 and TRBJ1-5): EPEVTQTPSHQVTQMGQEVILRCVPISNHLYFYWYRQILGQKVEFLVSFYNNEISEKSEIFDDQFSVERPDGSNFTLKIRSTKLEDSAMYFCASSEAPAASGNQPQHFGDGTRLSIL.